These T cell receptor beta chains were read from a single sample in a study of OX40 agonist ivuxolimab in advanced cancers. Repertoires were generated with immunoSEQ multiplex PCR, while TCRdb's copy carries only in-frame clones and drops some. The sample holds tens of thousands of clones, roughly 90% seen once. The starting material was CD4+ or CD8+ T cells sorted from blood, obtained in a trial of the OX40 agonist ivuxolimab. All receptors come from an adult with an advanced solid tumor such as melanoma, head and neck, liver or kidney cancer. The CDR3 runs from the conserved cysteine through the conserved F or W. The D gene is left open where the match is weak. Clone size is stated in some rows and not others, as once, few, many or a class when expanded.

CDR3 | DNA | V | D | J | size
CASSFVTSGSRETQYF | TGTGCCAGCAGCTTCGTGACTAGCGGGAGTCGGGAGACCCAGTACTTC | TRBV7-9 | TRBD2 | TRBJ2-5 | .
CAPHPRAPGIYGYTF | TGTGCCCCCCACCCCAGGGCACCGGGGATCTATGGCTACACCTTC | TRBV28 | . | TRBJ1-2 | medium-sized
CSVVGSSTDTQYF | TGCAGCGTTGTGGGCAGCAGCACAGATACGCAGTATTTT | TRBV29-1 | . | TRBJ2-3 | .
CASSFNRGEQFF | TGTGCCAGCAGTTTCAACAGGGGAGAGCAGTTCTTC | TRBV2 | TRBD1 | TRBJ2-1 | .
CSVLGLAGGQSSYNEQFF | TGCAGCGTGCTAGGACTAGCGGGAGGCCAGAGCTCCTACAATGAGCAGTTCTTC | TRBV29-1 | TRBD2 | TRBJ2-1 | medium-sized
CASSPSGTYEQYF | TGTGCCAGCAGCCCTAGCGGAACCTACGAGCAGTACTTC | TRBV9 | TRBD2 | TRBJ2-7 | medium-sized
CSVFGLAGGPKRRSSYNEQFF | TGCAGCGTTTTCGGACTAGCGGGAGGCCCGAAACGACGGAGCTCCTACAATGAGCAGTTCTTC | TRBV29-1 | TRBD2 | TRBJ2-1 | medium-sized
CASSQGRQNYGYTF | TGTGCCAGCAGCCAAGGCCGACAGAACTATGGCTACACCTTC | TRBV4-2 | . | TRBJ1-2 | .
CASSLETSGVHEQYF | TGTGCCAGCAGCTTGGAGACTAGCGGGGTCCACGAGCAGTACTTC | TRBV5-5 | TRBD2 | TRBJ2-7 | few
CASSEYSILAKNIQYF | . | TRBV2 | . | TRBJ2-4 | .
CASMARGGYEQYF | TGTGCCAGCATGGCGAGGGGTGGGTACGAGCAGTACTTC | TRBV19 | . | TRBJ2-7 | .
CASSLSADSYEQYF | TGTGCCAGCAGCTTGAGTGCCGATTCCTACGAGCAGTACTTC | TRBV5-6 | . | TRBJ2-7 | .
CASSQRVGLRLAGELFF | TGCGCCAGCAGCCAACGAGTCGGGCTGAGGTTGGCCGGGGAGCTGTTTTTT | TRBV4-1 | . | TRBJ2-2 | .
CASSLLTGPYEQYF | TGTGCCAGCAGCTTGTTGACTGGACCTTACGAGCAGTACTTC | TRBV5-5 | . | TRBJ2-7 | .
CATSSRTSGSRYF | TGTGCCACCAGCAGCCGTACTAGCGGGAGCCGGTATTTT | TRBV15 | TRBD2 | TRBJ2-3 | .
CASSQGRQGVETQYF | TGCGCCAGCAGCCAAGGGAGACAGGGCGTGGAGACCCAGTACTTC | TRBV4-1 | TRBD1 | TRBJ2-5 | .
CASSISGSGNEQFF | TGTGCCAGTAGTATATCGGGTAGCGGGAATGAGCAGTTCTTC | TRBV19 | TRBD2 | TRBJ2-1 | once